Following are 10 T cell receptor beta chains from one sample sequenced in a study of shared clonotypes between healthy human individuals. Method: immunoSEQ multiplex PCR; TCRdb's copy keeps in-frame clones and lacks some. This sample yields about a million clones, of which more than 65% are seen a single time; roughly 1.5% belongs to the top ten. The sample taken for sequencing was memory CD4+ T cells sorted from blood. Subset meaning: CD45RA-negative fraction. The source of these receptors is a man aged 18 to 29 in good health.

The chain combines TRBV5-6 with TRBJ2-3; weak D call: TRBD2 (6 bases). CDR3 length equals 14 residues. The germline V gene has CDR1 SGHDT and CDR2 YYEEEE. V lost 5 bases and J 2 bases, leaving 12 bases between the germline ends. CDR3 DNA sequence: TGTGCCAGCAGGGGACTGATTAACACAGATACGCAGTATTTT. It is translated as CASRGLINTDTQYF.

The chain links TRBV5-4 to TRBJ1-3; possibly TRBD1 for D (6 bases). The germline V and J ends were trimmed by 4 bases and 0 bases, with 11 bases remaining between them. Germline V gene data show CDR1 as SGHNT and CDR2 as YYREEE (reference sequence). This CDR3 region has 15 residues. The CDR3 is CASSPGHFSGNTIYF. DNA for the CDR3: TGTGCCAGCAGCCCGGGACATTTCTCTGGAAACACCATATATTTT.

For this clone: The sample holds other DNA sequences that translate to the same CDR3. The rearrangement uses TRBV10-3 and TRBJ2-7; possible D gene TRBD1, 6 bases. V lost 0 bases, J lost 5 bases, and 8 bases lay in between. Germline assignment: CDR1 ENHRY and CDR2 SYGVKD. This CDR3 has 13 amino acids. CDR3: CAISESTGNEQYF. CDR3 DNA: TGTGCCATCAGTGAGTCGACAGGTAACGAGCAGTACTTC.

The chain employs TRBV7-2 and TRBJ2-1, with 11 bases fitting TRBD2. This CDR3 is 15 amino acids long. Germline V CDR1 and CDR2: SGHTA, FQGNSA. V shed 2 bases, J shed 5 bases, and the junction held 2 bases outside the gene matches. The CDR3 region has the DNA TGTGCCAGCAGCTTACTGGGACTAGCGGACAATGAGCAGTTCTTC. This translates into CASSLLGLADNEQFF.

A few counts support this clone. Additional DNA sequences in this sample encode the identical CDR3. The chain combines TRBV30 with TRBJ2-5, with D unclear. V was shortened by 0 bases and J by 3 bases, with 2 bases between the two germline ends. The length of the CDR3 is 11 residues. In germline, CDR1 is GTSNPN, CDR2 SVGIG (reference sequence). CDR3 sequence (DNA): TGTGCCTGGAGTGTTAAAGAGACCCAGTACTTC. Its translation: CAWSVKETQYF. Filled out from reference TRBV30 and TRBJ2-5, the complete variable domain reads SQTIHQWPATLVQPVGSPLSLECTVEGTSNPNLYWYRQAAGRGLQLLFYSVGIGQISSEVPQNLSASRPQDRQFILSSKKLLLSDSGFYLCAWSVKETQYFGPGTRLLVL.

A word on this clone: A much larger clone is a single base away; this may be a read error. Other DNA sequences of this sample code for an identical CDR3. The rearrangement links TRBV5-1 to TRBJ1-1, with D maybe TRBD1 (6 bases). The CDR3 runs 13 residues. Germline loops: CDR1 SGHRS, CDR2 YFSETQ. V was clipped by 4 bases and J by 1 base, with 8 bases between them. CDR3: CASSGQPNTEAFF. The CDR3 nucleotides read TGCGCCAGCAGCGGACAGCCGAACACTGAAGCTTTCTTT.

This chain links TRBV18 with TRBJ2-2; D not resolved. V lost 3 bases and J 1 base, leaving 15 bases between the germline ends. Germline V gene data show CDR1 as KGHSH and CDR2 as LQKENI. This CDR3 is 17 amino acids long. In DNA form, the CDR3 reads TGTGCCAGCTCACCTCCCAACCCACAGATGAACACCGGGGAGCTGTTTTTT. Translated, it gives CASSPPNPQMNTGELFF.

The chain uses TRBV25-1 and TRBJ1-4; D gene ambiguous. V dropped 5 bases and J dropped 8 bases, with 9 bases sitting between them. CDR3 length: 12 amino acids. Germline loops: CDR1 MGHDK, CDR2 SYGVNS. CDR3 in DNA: TGTGCCAGCAGTCTACCGGGGGAAAAACTGTTTTTT. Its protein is CASSLPGEKLFF. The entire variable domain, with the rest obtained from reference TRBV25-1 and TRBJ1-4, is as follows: EADIYQTPRYLVIGTGKKITLECSQTMGHDKMYWYQQDPGMELHLIHYSYGVNSTEKGDLSSESTVSRIRTEHFPLTLESARPSHTSQYLCASSLPGEKLFFGSGTQLSVL.

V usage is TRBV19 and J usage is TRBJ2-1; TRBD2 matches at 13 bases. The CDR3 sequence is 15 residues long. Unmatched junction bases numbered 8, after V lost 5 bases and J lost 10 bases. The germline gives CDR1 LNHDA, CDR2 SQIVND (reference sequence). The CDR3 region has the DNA TGTGCCAGTAGTCTTACTAGCGGGAGGGTCGCCGAGCAGTTCTTC. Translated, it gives CASSLTSGRVAEQFF.

CDR3 loop: CASRRGADQPQHF. In DNA, the CDR3 is TGTGCCAGCAGGCGGGGGGCGGATCAGCCCCAGCATTTT. V gene TRBV6-5 combines with J gene TRBJ1-5, with D possibly matching TRBD1 (6 bases). The CDR3 has 13 residues. Germline CDR1 and CDR2: MNHEY and SVGAGI. V was shortened by 6 bases and J by 5 bases, with 11 bases between the two germline ends.